This T cell receptor (beta chain) was captured in a study of blood T cell repertoires in COVID-19. Study-wide background: The United States, Italy and Spain were the sources of the acute and convalescent COVID-19 samples.

Only one count was recorded for this clone. Under the authors' procedure: Researchers report that nucleated cell counts were estimated from reference gene primer amplification. Sequencing used immunoSEQ multiplex PCR; TCRdb keeps in-frame clones, though not all of them. From that table come the V and J calls and clone size; the DNA was used to work out D and trimming. This sample has around 81,000 clones, with 82% found just once. Deletions cut 5 bases from V and 2 bases from J, with 7 bases between. Germline V gene lookup returns CDR1 SNHLY and CDR2 FYNNEI. This CDR3 spans 13 amino acids. The receptor was derived from a human donor in a cohort sampled during active COVID-19. Source material: peripheral blood. The gene calls are TRBV2 and TRBJ1-5; D perhaps matches TRBD1 (6 bases). The CDR3 region has the DNA TGTGCCAGCAGTCGACAGGGCAATCAGCCCCAGCATTTT. This gives the protein CASSRQGNQPQHF. Full variable domain (remainder filled in from reference TRBV2 and TRBJ1-5): EPEVTQTPSHQVTQMGQEVILRCVPISNHLYFYWYRQILGQKVEFLVSFYNNEISEKSEIFDDQFSVERPDGSNFTLKIRSTKLEDSAMYFCASSRQGNQPQHFGDGTRLSIL.